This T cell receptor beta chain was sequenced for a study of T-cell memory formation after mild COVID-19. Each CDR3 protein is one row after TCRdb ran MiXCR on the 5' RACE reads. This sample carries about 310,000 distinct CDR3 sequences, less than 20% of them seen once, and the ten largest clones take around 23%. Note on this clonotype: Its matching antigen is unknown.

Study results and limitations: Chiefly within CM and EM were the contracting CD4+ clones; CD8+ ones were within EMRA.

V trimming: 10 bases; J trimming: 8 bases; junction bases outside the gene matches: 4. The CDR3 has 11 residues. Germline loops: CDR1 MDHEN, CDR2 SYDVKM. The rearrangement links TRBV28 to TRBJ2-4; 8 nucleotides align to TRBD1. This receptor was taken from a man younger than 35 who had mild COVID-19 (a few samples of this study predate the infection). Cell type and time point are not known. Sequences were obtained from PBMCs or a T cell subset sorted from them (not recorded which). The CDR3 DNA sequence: TGTGCCATACACAGGGGGGACATTCAGTACTTC. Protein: CAIHRGDIQYF. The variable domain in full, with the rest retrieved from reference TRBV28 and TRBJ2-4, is DVKVTQSSRYLVKRTGEKVFLECVQDMDHENMFWYRQDPGLGLRLIYFSYDVKMKEKGDIPEGYSVSREKKERFSLILESASTNQTSMYLCAIHRGDIQYFGAGTRLSVL.